This is a list of T cell receptor beta chains from one sample in a study of control samples from healthy donors and cancer patients. Sequencing was performed with immunoSEQ multiplex PCR; in TCRdb, only in-frame clones are kept and a portion is missing. The data contain 71,000 or so clones, around nine tenths of them singletons. Material: PBMCs. The receptors originated from a man aged 55 to 69 with lung cancer. CDR3s include the opening cysteine and the closing phenylalanine or tryptophan. A D gene is named only where the DNA matches it firmly. For some rows the clone size is stated as once, few or many, or as a class when expanded; others skip it.

TRBV3-1/TRBV3-2	.	.	TRBJ1-4	20	TGTGCCAGCAGCCAAGATCTAGGCTCAGCGGAAGCCACAATTAATGAAAAACTGTTTTTT	CASSQDLGSAEATINEKLFF
TRBV5-8	.	TRBD1	TRBJ1-4	15	TGTGCCAGCCTACTCCAGGGGGCGAGAGGGGAAAAACTGTTTTTT	CASLLQGARGEKLFF
TRBV4-2	.	TRBD1	TRBJ2-5	14	TGTGCCAGCAGCCAACAGGGACAGGAAGAGACCCAGTACTTC	CASSQQGQEETQYF
TRBV6-4	.	.	TRBJ2-1	13	TGTGCCAGCAGTGACATAGGGGGCAATGAGCAGTTCTTC	CASSDIGGNEQFF
TRBV27	.	.	TRBJ1-6	14	TGTGCCAGCAGTTCCCTCACAGGGAATTCACCCCTCCACTTT	CASSSLTGNSPLHF
TRBV10-3	.	.	TRBJ2-2	12	TGTGCCATCAGTGAGGGGGTCGGGGAGCTGTTTTTT	CAISEGVGELFF
TRBV5-1	.	.	TRBJ1-4	15	TGCGCCAGCACGATAAGAGGGGGTTCTAATGAAAAACTGTTTTTT	CASTIRGGSNEKLFF
TRBV5-4	.	.	TRBJ1-1	17	TGTGCCAGCAGCGCCGCAGGAACCGCTGGGGCGAACACTGAAGCTTTCTTT	CASSAAGTAGANTEAFF
TRBV7-8	.	.	TRBJ2-1	15	TGTGCCAGCAGCTTTATGGGCGGATTTTACAATGAGCAGTTCTTC	CASSFMGGFYNEQFF
TRBV30	.	.	TRBJ2-3	17	TGTGCCTGGAGCGACGGCCAGGGATATCTGATCACAGATACGCAGTATTTT	CAWSDGQGYLITDTQYF
TRBV2	.	.	TRBJ1-2	12	TGTGCCAGCAAACAGGGTGGAGATGGCTACACCTTC	CASKQGGDGYTF
TRBV7-9	.	.	TRBJ1-5	15	TGTGCCAGCAGCTTAGACATTATTAGCAATCAGCCCCAGCATTTT	CASSLDIISNQPQHF
TRBV5-6	.	.	TRBJ1-3	15	TGTGCCAGCAGCTTGGGGGGGTTCTCTGGAAACACCATATATTTT	CASSLGGFSGNTIYF
TRBV6-5	few	.	TRBJ2-2	15	TGTGCCAGCAGTTACATGGCAGCGAACACCGGGGAGCTGTTTTTT	CASSYMAANTGELFF
TRBV10-3	.	TRBD1	TRBJ1-2	15	TGTGCCATCAGGCCCGACCGGGACAGGGTATATGGCTACACCTTC	CAIRPDRDRVYGYTF
TRBV6-6	.	TRBD1	TRBJ2-4	15	TGTGCCAGCAGTCTACAGGGGGCCGCCAAAAACATTCAGTACTTC	CASSLQGAAKNIQYF
TRBV5-6	.	.	TRBJ2-7	11	TGTGCCAGCAGGATAGGGTACGAGCAGTACTTC	CASRIGYEQYF
TRBV7-3	.	.	TRBJ2-3	12	TGTGCCAGCAGCTCGTATACAGATACGCAGTATTTT	CASSSYTDTQYF
TRBV24-1	.	TRBD1	TRBJ2-5	15	TGTGCCACCAGTCTCCGGGACAGGGGTCAAGAGACCCAGTACTTC	CATSLRDRGQETQYF
TRBV11-2	.	.	TRBJ2-3	12	TGTGCCAGCAGCTTCCGTACAGATACGCAGTATTTT	CASSFRTDTQYF
TRBV24-1	.	TRBD1	TRBJ1-6	16	TGTGCCACCAGTGACTCCCAGCAGGGGGTGAATTCACCCCTCCACTTT	CATSDSQQGVNSPLHF
TRBV7-2	.	.	TRBJ2-7	13	TGTGCCAGCAGCTTAGTGGGGGGTGTCGAGCAGTACTTC	CASSLVGGVEQYF
TRBV6-5	once	.	TRBJ1-6	12	TGTGCCAGCAGTCTACCGGATTCACCCCTCCACTTT	CASSLPDSPLHF
TRBV6-5	.	.	TRBJ2-1	14	TGTGCCACCCGGACTAATTTAAAGATCAATGAGCAGTTCTTC	CATRTNLKINEQFF
TRBV5-1	.	.	TRBJ2-5	12	TGCGCCAGCCGACCAGGAACGGAGACCCAGTACTTC	CASRPGTETQYF
TRBV30	.	.	TRBJ1-2	15	TGTGCCTGGAGGGGTACCGGGACCGGAAGGTATGGCTACACCTTC	CAWRGTGTGRYGYTF
TRBV6-1	once	.	TRBJ1-5	16	TGTGCCAGCAGTGAAGCAGGGGCGAGGAGCAATCAGCCCCAGCATTTT	CASSEAGARSNQPQHF
TRBV5-1	few	.	TRBJ2-3	13	TGCGCCAGCAGCTTGGGGGCGACAGATACGCAGTATTTT	CASSLGATDTQYF
TRBV14	.	.	TRBJ1-5	15	TGTGCCAGCAGCCAAGACGGCAGGGGTCATCAGCCCCAGCATTTT	CASSQDGRGHQPQHF
TRBV5-1	.	.	TRBJ1-4	16	TGCGCCAGCAGCTTGGGATCAACAGCAACTAATGAAAAACTGTTTTTT	CASSLGSTATNEKLFF
TRBV2	once	.	TRBJ1-1	13	TGTGCCAGCAGAACCGGACCTAACACTGAAGCTTTCTTT	CASRTGPNTEAFF
TRBV9	.	TRBD1	TRBJ1-1	15	TGTGCCAGCAGCTCCCGACAGGGGTTGAACACTGAAGCTTTCTTT	CASSSRQGLNTEAFF
TRBV30	.	TRBD2	TRBJ2-6	19	TGTGCCTGGAGTGTAAGATTCGGCGGGGGGGCCTCTGGGGCCAACGTCCTGACTTTC	CAWSVRFGGGASGANVLTF
TRBV25-1	.	TRBD1	TRBJ1-4	13	TGTGCCAGCCAAACAGGGGTTTGGGAAAAACTGTTTTTT	CASQTGVWEKLFF
TRBV5-1	.	.	TRBJ1-5	13	TGCGCCAGCAGTCCTGACACAAATCAGCCCCAGCATTTT	CASSPDTNQPQHF
TRBV6-1	.	.	TRBJ1-6	14	TGTGCCAGCAGTGAAACGACCAGGTACTCACCCCTCCACTTT	CASSETTRYSPLHF
TRBV29-1	.	.	TRBJ2-2	15	TGCAGCGTCGGGGGACTGTCAAGTAGACCTGGGGAGCTGTTTTTT	CSVGGLSSRPGELFF
TRBV7-2	.	TRBD1	TRBJ2-3	12	TGTGCCAGCAGCCCTGACAGGGTAGGTCTGTATTTT	CASSPDRVGLYF
TRBV5-5	.	.	TRBJ2-2	16	TGTGCCAGCAGCTTTACAGGGAGATCGGCCACCGGGGAGCTGTTTTTT	CASSFTGRSATGELFF
TRBV23-1	.	.	TRBJ1-6	16	TGCGCCAGCAGTCAATCGAACAGCACCTATAATTCACCCCTCCACTTT	CASSQSNSTYNSPLHF